Listed below are T cell receptor beta chains from one sample, sequenced in a study of T cells in Graves' hyperthyroidism and ophthalmopathy. One entry per CDR3 protein, called by TCRdb with MiXCR from the multiplex PCR reads. The sample includes about 360,000 distinct CDR3 sequences, about a sixth seen only once; the top ten take approximately 30%. Material: blood. These receptor sequences come from a woman younger than 30 with Graves' hyperthyroidism that later progressed to Graves' ophthalmopathy. The CDR3 runs from the conserved cysteine through the conserved F or W. A D gene is named only where the DNA matches it firmly. Part of the rows lack a size; the others show once, few, many or a class for expanded clones.

TRBD1 | TRBJ1-4 | TRBV24-1 | 15 | few | TGTGCCACCAGTGACGGGGGGACAGGGAATGAAAAACTGTTTTTT | CATSDGGTGNEKLFF
TRBD2 | TRBJ2-3 | TRBV25-1 | 15 | many | TGTGCCAGCACCGGTAAGGTAGCGGGCTCAGATACGCAGTATTTT | CASTGKVAGSDTQYF
NA | TRBJ2-3 | TRBV2 | 14 | many | TGTGCCAGCAGTGAAGCTAGCGTCACAGATACGCAGTATTTT | CASSEASVTDTQYF
TRBD1 | TRBJ1-2 | TRBV5-6 | 13 | few | TGTGCCAGCAGCCCGGGACAGATGTATGGCTACACCTTC | CASSPGQMYGYTF
TRBD1 | TRBJ1-2 | TRBV28 | 15 | many | TGTGCCAGCAGTTTAACGGCGACAGGGTTTTCTGGCTACACCTTC | CASSLTATGFSGYTF
NA | TRBJ2-7 | TRBV13 | 16 | NA | TGTGCCAGCAGCTTAGGGGGCGGGGATTCTGCCTACGAGCAGTACTTC | CASSLGGGDSAYEQYF
NA | TRBJ2-2 | TRBV6-1 | 11 | once | TGTGCCAGCAGTGGGAGCGGGGAGCTGTTTTTT | CASSGSGELFF
NA | TRBJ1-5 | TRBV6-6 | 14 | few | TGTGCCAGCAGTTACTCAAGGGGAGATCAGCCCCAGCATTTT | CASSYSRGDQPQHF
TRBD2 | TRBJ2-1 | TRBV20-1 | 12 | many | TGCAGTGTGGGGAGGGCCTACAATGAGCAGTTCTTC | CSVGRAYNEQFF
TRBD1 | TRBJ1-3 | TRBV28 | 14 | many | TGTGCCAGCACAGGGACAGGGACTGGAAACACCATATATTTT | CASTGTGTGNTIYF
TRBD1 | TRBJ2-1 | TRBV28 | 16 | many | TGTGCCAGCAGTTTGGGGACAGGATTCTCCTACAATGAGCAGTTCTTC | CASSLGTGFSYNEQFF
NA | TRBJ2-3 | TRBV20-1 | 14 | many | TGCAGTGCTAGAGGCCCTCAGAGGGCTGATACGCAGTATTTT | CSARGPQRADTQYF
NA | TRBJ2-1 | TRBV20-1 | 13 | many | TGCAGTGCTAGCCGGGCCTCGAAAGGTGAGCAGTTCTTC | CSASRASKGEQFF
NA | TRBJ2-1 | TRBV7-9 | 17 | NA | TGTGCCAGCAGCTTAGCGAAGAGCGGCCAATCCTACAATGAGCAGTTCTTC | CASSLAKSGQSYNEQFF
TRBD2 | TRBJ2-7 | TRBV7-2 | 15 | many | TGTGCCAGCAGCTTAGGTGTGACTAGCGGATACGAGCAGTACTTC | CASSLGVTSGYEQYF
TRBD1 | TRBJ1-5 | TRBV7-2 | 17 | many | TGTGCCAGCAGCGTTGGACAGGGATACCTGAGCAATCAGCCCCAGCATTTT | CASSVGQGYLSNQPQHF
NA | TRBJ2-5 | TRBV28 | 12 | many | TGTGCCAGCATAGGGGGGGCGGAGACCCAGTACTTC | CASIGGAETQYF
TRBD1 | TRBJ1-5 | TRBV5-6 | 15 | NA | TGTGCCAGCAGCTTCCTGACAGGGGACAATCAGCCCCAGCATTTT | CASSFLTGDNQPQHF
NA | TRBJ2-7 | TRBV29-1 | 15 | NA | TGCAGCGTTGAAGATCAAATGATCGGGGGTTACGAGCAGTACTTC | CSVEDQMIGGYEQYF
TRBD2 | TRBJ2-2 | TRBV20-1 | 14 | once | TGCAGTGCTAAAGGGCGAGCGGGAGAAGGGGAGCTGTTTTTT | CSAKGRAGEGELFF
TRBD1 | TRBJ2-7 | TRBV2 | 15 | NA | TGTGCCAGCAGCGCCCCGGACAGGGGTAACTACGAGCAGTACTTC | CASSAPDRGNYEQYF
TRBD1 | TRBJ1-2 | TRBV6-6 | 13 | NA | TGTGCCAGCAGTTACGGGACAGGGAATGGCTACACCTTC | CASSYGTGNGYTF
NA | TRBJ2-1 | TRBV20-1 | 17 | few | TGCAGTGCTAGCGACCGTTTTCTAGGCGGGATAACGCTTGAGCAGTTCTTC | CSASDRFLGGITLEQFF
NA | TRBJ1-2 | TRBV27 | 12 | many | TGTGCCAGCAGTTTCTACGGCTATGGCTACACCTTC | CASSFYGYGYTF
NA | TRBJ2-1 | TRBV9 | 15 | few | TGTGCCAGCAGCGCTCGGTGGGGCAATACGGGTGAGCAGTTCTTC | CASSARWGNTGEQFF
NA | TRBJ1-1 | TRBV30 | 12 | NA | TGTGCCTGGAGTGTGTTGAGGAGCGAAGCTTTCTTT | CAWSVLRSEAFF
TRBD1 | TRBJ2-5 | TRBV29-1 | 13 | many | TGCAGCGTCGCCGGGACAGGCCAAGAGACCCAGTACTTC | CSVAGTGQETQYF
NA | TRBJ1-3 | TRBV7-2 | 14 | many | TGTGCCAGCAGTTACCGGACGGACGGAAACACCATATATTTT | CASSYRTDGNTIYF
NA | TRBJ2-4 | TRBV5-8 | 15 | NA | TGTGCCAGCACCCCACGAGGGGGTTCCAAAAACATTCAGTACTTC | CASTPRGGSKNIQYF
TRBD2 | TRBJ2-7 | TRBV7-2 | 16 | few | TGTGCCAGCAGCCCCGCGGGACTAGCGGTCTCCTACGAGCAGTACTTC | CASSPAGLAVSYEQYF
TRBD2 | TRBJ2-1 | TRBV14 | 16 | many | TGTGCCAGCAGCCAAGTTGCGGGAGGGCCGGTCGGTGAGCAGTTCTTC | CASSQVAGGPVGEQFF
TRBD2 | TRBJ2-1 | TRBV20-1 | 15 | NA | TGCAGTGCTGACTCCGGGACTAGATTTTACAATGAGCAGTTCTTC | CSADSGTRFYNEQFF
TRBD1 | TRBJ1-2 | TRBV6-2/TRBV6-3 | 15 | NA | TGTGCCAGCAGTTACTGGACAGGGGGCGGGGGGGGTTACACCTTC | CASSYWTGGGGGYTF
NA | TRBJ1-4 | TRBV6-1 | 15 | few | TGTGCCAGCAGTCTTCCCAGGAGAGCTAATGAAAAACTGTTTTTT | CASSLPRRANEKLFF
NA | TRBJ1-5 | TRBV28 | 15 | many | TGTGCCAGCACCCTGGTGGGGAGGGGAGAGCAGCCCCAGCATTTT | CASTLVGRGEQPQHF
NA | TRBJ1-1 | TRBV6-5 | 16 | many | TGTGCCAGCAGTTACTCCCGGACAGAACCGAACACTGAAGCTTTCTTT | CASSYSRTEPNTEAFF
NA | TRBJ2-3 | TRBV6-5 | 13 | many | TGTGCCAGCAGTTCCCTTCGGGGAGATACGCAGTATTTT | CASSSLRGDTQYF
TRBD2 | TRBJ2-1 | TRBV15 | 16 | many | TGTGCCACCAGCAGAGATCGTGGGAGGGGTTACAATGAGCAGTTCTTC | CATSRDRGRGYNEQFF
TRBD2 | TRBJ2-3 | TRBV12-3/TRBV12-4 | 18 | many | TGTGCCAGCAGTTTGGCCCCGGCGTGGGAGGGCAGCACAGATACGCAGTATTTT | CASSLAPAWEGSTDTQYF
TRBD1 | TRBJ1-6 | TRBV7-2 | 15 | many | TGTGCCAGCAGTCGGACAGGATCGCGCAATTCTCCCCTCCACTTT | CASSRTGSRNSPLHF